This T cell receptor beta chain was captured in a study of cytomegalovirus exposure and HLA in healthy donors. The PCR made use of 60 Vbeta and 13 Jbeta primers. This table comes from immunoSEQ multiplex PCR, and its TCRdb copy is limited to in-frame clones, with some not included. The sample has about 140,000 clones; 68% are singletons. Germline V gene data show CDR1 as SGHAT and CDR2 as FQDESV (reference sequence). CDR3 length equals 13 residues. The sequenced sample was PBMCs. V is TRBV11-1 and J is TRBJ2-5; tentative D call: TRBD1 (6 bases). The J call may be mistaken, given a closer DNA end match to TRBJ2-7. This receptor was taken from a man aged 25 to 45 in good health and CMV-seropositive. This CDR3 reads CASSVRDNYEQYF. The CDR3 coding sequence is TGTGCCAGCAGCGTCCGGGACAACTACGAGCAGTACTTC.